Following are 30 T cell receptor beta chains from one sample sequenced in a study of blood T cell repertoires in COVID-19. The repertoire was sequenced with immunoSEQ multiplex PCR; TCRdb's copy has only in-frame clones and lacks some. Among 29,000 or so clones listed, roughly 84% were seen once. The sequenced sample consisted of peripheral blood. These receptors were taken from a man older than 75 with active COVID-19.

This clone was recorded a few times. J is TRBJ2-5 and V is TRBV15; D uncertain. V was trimmed by 1 base and J by 1 base, leaving 4 bases between them. Looked up from germline, CDR1 is LNHNV and CDR2 is YYDKDF (reference sequence). This CDR3 comprises 13 residues. The CDR3 loop is CATSRAVQETQYF. The CDR3 bases are TGTGCCACCAGCAGAGCGGTCCAAGAGACCCAGTACTTC.

This clone showed up just once. This sequence joins TRBV10-3 and TRBJ1-3; D gene uncertain. V was trimmed by 3 bases and J by 0 bases, leaving 15 bases between them. CDR1 and CDR2 from the germline V gene are ENHRY and SYGVKD. The CDR3 runs 17 residues. This CDR3 reads CAISDSGREYSGNTIYF. The CDR3, as DNA: TGTGCCATCAGTGATTCGGGTCGGGAATACTCTGGAAACACCATATATTTT.

V is TRBV13 and J is TRBJ1-6, with 8 bases fitting TRBD1. The CDR3 covers 15 residues. Germline V lookup: CDR1 PRHDT, CDR2 FYEKMQ (reference sequence). V trimming: 3 bases; J trimming: 5 bases; junction bases outside the gene matches: 3. The CDR3: CASSFNRGNNSPLHF. The CDR3 bases are TGTGCCAGCAGCTTCAACAGGGGGAATAATTCACCCCTCCACTTT.

The chain recombines TRBV5-1 with TRBJ2-1, with 8 nucleotides matching TRBD2. The CDR3 covers 15 residues. CDR1 is SGHRS, CDR2 YFSETQ, per germline. The V segment lost 2 bases and the J segment 5 bases; nucleotides outside the gene matches: 6. For the CDR3, the DNA is TGCGCCAGCAGCTTCGTCGGGGGGGCCGACAATGAGCAGTTCTTC. Translation: CASSFVGGADNEQFF.

V and J are TRBV7-2 and TRBJ2-7; TRBD1 matches 7 bases. The trim removed 5 bases at V and 4 bases at J, leaving 2 bases unmatched. The CDR3 contains 12 residues. Germline V gene sequence: CDR1 SGHTA, CDR2 FQGNSA. Here the CDR3 reads CASSKGQYEQYF. The CDR3 DNA is TGTGCCAGCAGCAAGGGACAGTACGAGCAGTACTTC. Combining the CDR3 with reference TRBV7-2 and TRBJ2-7 gives the whole variable domain GAGVSQSPSNKVTEKGKDVELRCDPISGHTALYWYRQSLGQGLEFLIYFQGNSAPDKSGLPSDRFSAERTGGSVSTLTIQRTQQEDSAVYLCASSKGQYEQYFGPGTRLTVT.

This clone was seen only once. The chain couples TRBV7-9 to TRBJ1-6, with D possibly TRBD1 on 5 matching bases. Germline lookup yields CDR1 SEHNR and CDR2 FQNEAQ (reference sequence). This CDR3 is built from 15 residues. Trimming took 5 bases from V and 7 from J, leaving 15 bases between them. The CDR3 sequence is CASSLGGGPNSPLHF. The CDR3, as DNA: TGTGCCAGCAGCCTCGGGGGAGGGCCCAATTCACCCCTCCACTTT.

This clone was detected only once. The gene calls are TRBV9 and TRBJ2-2; the match to TRBD1 covers 10 bases. V lost 3 bases, J lost 6 bases, and 8 bases stayed unmatched. The CDR3 runs 16 residues. Germline V CDR1 and CDR2: SGDLS, YYNGEE. The CDR3 DNA reads TGTGCCAGCAGCGCCCCGACAGGGGGCGCGCCCGGGGAGCTGTTTTTT. This gives the protein CASSAPTGGAPGELFF.

The genes are TRBV9 and TRBJ2-3; 8 nucleotides align to TRBD2. Trimming removed 3 bases from V and 4 bases from J; junction bases left unmatched: 4. The germline V gene has CDR1 SGDLS and CDR2 YYNGEE. The CDR3 spans 14 residues. The DNA of the CDR3 is TGTGCCAGCAGCGCCGGACTAGCCGCAGATACGCAGTATTTT. As protein: CASSAGLAADTQYF.

The V gene is TRBV5-4, the J gene TRBJ1-1; D gene uncertain. The V gene's germline CDR1 is SGHNT and CDR2 YYREEE (reference sequence). This CDR3 comprises 14 residues. Trimming left V 0 bases short and J 4 bases short, with 10 bases between. CDR3 nucleotides: TGTGCCAGCAGCTTGGTTAAAGCGGGCACTGAAGCTTTCTTT. It is translated as CASSLVKAGTEAFF.

This chain connects TRBV19 to TRBJ1-2; no clear D gene. Per the germline V gene, CDR1 is LNHDA and CDR2 is SQIVND (reference sequence). Trimming pared 7 bases from V and 8 bases from J, leaving 11 bases between. The CDR3 runs 11 residues. CDR3 amino acids: CASNPGEGYTF. In DNA form, the CDR3 reads TGTGCCAGTAACCCTGGGGAGGGCTACACCTTC.

The genes are TRBV15 and TRBJ2-6; 10 nucleotides match TRBD2. The J segment lost 1 base and the V segment lost 1 base, leaving 7 bases of the junction unmatched. The CDR3 totals 19 residues. CDR1 and CDR2 (germline): LNHNV, YYDKDF (reference sequence). The CDR3 here is CATSRGSLAGISGANVLTF. Written as DNA, the CDR3 is TGTGCCACCAGCAGAGGCTCACTAGCGGGGATATCTGGGGCCAACGTCCTGACTTTC.

By sample share, this clone is medium-sized. The chain couples TRBV5-4 to TRBJ2-7, with a weak D call TRBD2 (6 bases). Germline lookup yields CDR1 SGHNT and CDR2 YYREEE (reference sequence). This CDR3 is built from 15 residues. Trimming stripped 4 bases from V and 4 bases from J, with 18 bases between. The CDR3 nucleotides read TGTGCCAGCAGCCCTGGAGCGGGTTATACTTACGAGCAGTACTTC. Its protein is CASSPGAGYTYEQYF.

The J gene is TRBJ2-7, the V gene TRBV6-1; a weak D match, TRBD1 (5 bases). Deletions cut 0 bases from V and 4 bases from J, with 10 bases between. Germline-derived CDR1 and CDR2 are MNHNS and SASEGT. The CDR3 is made up of 14 amino acids. Here the CDR3 DNA reads TGTGCCAGCAGTGAAGCCCAAGGGGCGTACGAGCAGTACTTC. It translates to CASSEAQGAYEQYF.

The V call is TRBV5-1, the J call TRBJ2-1; D perhaps matches TRBD2 (5 bases). The CDR3 has 15 residues. V was pared by 4 bases and J by 7 bases, with 18 bases between. Per germline, CDR1 SGHRS and CDR2 YFSETQ. CDR3 in amino acids: CASSRLRASGNEQFF. Here the CDR3 DNA reads TGCGCCAGCAGCCGCCTCCGGGCATCGGGAAATGAGCAGTTCTTC.

The chain recombines TRBV4-1 with TRBJ2-2; no clear D gene. The CDR3 loop spans 14 amino acids. Germline CDR1 is MGHRA and CDR2 is YSYEKL. Trimming left V 1 base short and J 1 base short, with 4 bases between. As DNA, the CDR3 is TGCGCCAGCAGCCAAGCATTGAACACCGGGGAGCTGTTTTTT. Translating gives CASSQALNTGELFF.

The rearrangement uses TRBV5-4 and TRBJ2-5; TRBD2 aligns across 8 bases. V lost 4 bases, J lost 2 bases, and 10 bases stayed unmatched. This CDR3 has 16 residues. Germline values: CDR1 SGHNT, CDR2 YYREEE (reference sequence). CDR3 DNA: TGTGCCAGCAGCGGGGCGGCTAGCGGGCTTCAAGAGACCCAGTACTTC. This sequence encodes CASSGAASGLQETQYF. Filled out from reference TRBV5-4 and TRBJ2-5, the complete variable domain reads ETGVTQSPTHLIKTRGQQVTLRCSSQSGHNTVSWYQQALGQGPQFIFQYYREEENGRGNFPPRFSGLQFPNYSSELNVNALELDDSALYLCASSGAASGLQETQYFGPGTRLLVL.

V usage is TRBV5-1 and J usage is TRBJ2-3, with a tentative D call TRBD1 (7 bases). Trimming left V 4 bases short and J 4 bases short, with 16 bases between. The CDR3 is made up of 15 amino acids. Germline V gene lookup returns CDR1 SGHRS and CDR2 YFSETQ. The CDR3 reads CASSAGQSDPDTQYF. The CDR3, as DNA: TGCGCCAGCAGCGCGGGACAGTCCGACCCAGATACGCAGTATTTT. Full variable domain (missing parts from reference TRBV5-1 and TRBJ2-3): KAGVTQTPRYLIKTRGQQVTLSCSPISGHRSVSWYQQTPGQGLQFLFEYFSETQRNKGNFPGRFSGRQFSNSRSEMNVSTLELGDSALYLCASSAGQSDPDTQYFGPGTRLTVL.

V and J are TRBV6-5 and TRBJ2-7; possibly TRBD2 for D (7 bases). CDR1 is MNHEY, CDR2 SVGAGI, per germline. V was clipped by 11 bases and J by 5 bases, with 22 bases between them. This CDR3 is built from 14 residues. The CDR3 DNA reads as TGTGCCGGGTGGGGGGGCGAACTTATCCACGAGCAGTACTTC. Translated: CAGWGGELIHEQYF.

This sequence joins TRBV15 and TRBJ1-2; D uncertain. The CDR3 sequence is 13 residues long. Germline V lookup: CDR1 LNHNV, CDR2 YYDKDF (reference sequence). V was cut by 4 bases and J by 8 bases, with 14 bases left in between. The CDR3 sequence is CATSIDLRKGYTF. The CDR3 nucleotides are TGTGCCACCAGCATTGACCTGAGGAAGGGCTACACCTTC.

The rearrangement uses TRBV5-4 and TRBJ1-4; D possibly corresponds to TRBD1 (6 bases). The V end was cut by 3 bases, the J end by 4 bases, with 16 bases between. Germline CDR1 is SGHNT and CDR2 is YYREEE (reference sequence). The CDR3 is made up of 16 amino acids. CDR3: CASSYTVTGDNEKLFF. The CDR3 DNA sequence: TGTGCCAGCAGCTACACCGTGACAGGCGATAATGAAAAACTGTTTTTT.

This chain's CDR3 is CASTNLGTSGLTDTQYF. CDR3 in DNA: TGTGCCAGTACCAACCTAGGGACTAGCGGGCTCACAGATACGCAGTATTTT. The J gene is TRBJ2-3, the V gene TRBV19, with 12 bases identical to TRBD2. Germline V gives CDR1 LNHDA, CDR2 SQIVND (reference sequence). The junction had 10 bases not matched to a gene; V was cut back by 7 bases and J by 2 bases. The CDR3 loop spans 17 amino acids.

The rearrangement links TRBV4-1 to TRBJ2-3; D is undetermined. The CDR3 runs to 12 residues. Germline CDR1 MGHRA, CDR2 YSYEKL. Trimming shortened V by 3 bases and J by 4 bases, and 5 bases separated the two germline ends. The DNA of the CDR3 is TGCGCCAGCAGCCAGGCAGCAGATACGCAGTATTTT. Encoded protein: CASSQAADTQYF.

This clone was detected only once. V and J are TRBV19 and TRBJ2-1, with 7 bases that match TRBD2. CDR3 size: 17 residues. Germline V CDR1 and CDR2: LNHDA, SQIVND (reference sequence). Losses at the gene ends were 3 bases for V and 3 bases for J; bases not matched to a gene: 11. CDR3 residues: CASSIRRAGRGYNEQFF. The DNA for the CDR3 is TGTGCCAGTAGTATTCGTAGAGCGGGGAGAGGCTACAATGAGCAGTTCTTC.

The chain couples TRBV6-1 to TRBJ1-6, with a weak D call TRBD1 (5 bases). The V gene lost 3 bases and the J gene lost 0 bases, with 6 bases spanning the gap. The CDR3 totals 15 residues. Germline lookup yields CDR1 MNHNS and CDR2 SASEGT. CDR3 coding DNA: TGTGCCAGCAGTGAGACAGACTCCTATAATTCACCCCTCCACTTT. Translating it yields CASSETDSYNSPLHF.

The V call is TRBV3-1 (or the pseudogene TRBV3-2), the J call TRBJ2-4, with 10 bases matching TRBD2. Germline CDR1 is LGHDT and CDR2 is YNNKEL (reference sequence). The trim removed 4 bases at V and 9 bases at J, leaving 9 bases unmatched. The CDR3 is 15 amino acids. The CDR3 loop reads CASSRRTSGSVIQYF. The CDR3 DNA sequence: TGTGCCAGCAGCCGTCGGACTAGCGGATCGGTCATTCAGTACTTC.

The chain recombines TRBV2 with TRBJ1-1, with TRBD1 matching 9 bases. Germline V gene sequence: CDR1 SNHLY, CDR2 FYNNEI. The V and J ends lost 6 bases and 5 bases, in that order; junction bases with no gene match: 4. This CDR3 spans 13 amino acids. The CDR3: CASRKDRGTEAFF. Written as DNA, the CDR3 is TGTGCCAGCAGGAAGGACAGGGGTACTGAAGCTTTCTTT. The full variable domain, completed using reference TRBV2 and TRBJ1-1, is EPEVTQTPSHQVTQMGQEVILRCVPISNHLYFYWYRQILGQKVEFLVSFYNNEISEKSEIFDDQFSVERPDGSNFTLKIRSTKLEDSAMYFCASRKDRGTEAFFGQGTRLTVV.

The J gene is TRBJ2-5, the V gene TRBV6-5; 9 positions match TRBD1. The germline V gene encodes CDR1 MNHEY and CDR2 SVGAGI. Trimming at V came to 5 bases and at J to 6 bases, leaving 7 bases not matched to a gene. The CDR3 sequence is 14 residues long. CDR3 loop: CASSPPTGGKTQYF. Written as DNA, the CDR3 is TGTGCCAGCAGTCCTCCGACAGGGGGGAAGACCCAGTACTTC.

This chain connects TRBV5-6 to TRBJ1-2, with D unclear. This CDR3 has 14 residues. V was pared by 2 bases and J by 6 bases, with 14 bases between. Germline V gives CDR1 SGHDT, CDR2 YYEEEE. The CDR3 loop reads CASSFGSRSDGYTF. For the CDR3, the DNA is TGTGCCAGCAGCTTTGGGAGTCGGTCGGATGGCTACACCTTC.

The V gene is TRBV19, the J gene TRBJ2-7; D may be TRBD1 (6 bases). Trimming took 7 bases from V and 3 from J, leaving 13 bases between them. Germline V gene sequence: CDR1 LNHDA, CDR2 SQIVND (reference sequence). The CDR3 length is 13 residues. CDR3 sequence (DNA): TGTGCCAGTACGGACAGCCGGGACTACGAGCAGTACTTC. The encoded protein is CASTDSRDYEQYF.

The gene calls are TRBV2 and TRBJ1-1, with D unclear. From germline, CDR1 is SNHLY and CDR2 FYNNEI. This CDR3 is built from 14 residues. V dropped 5 bases and J dropped 4 bases, with 14 bases sitting between them. The CDR3 nucleotides are TGTGCCAGCAGTTTAGAGGGCCGGAGCACTGAAGCTTTCTTT. It encodes CASSLEGRSTEAFF.